Listed here is a single T cell receptor (beta chain). Its antigen remains unidentified. Base quality data are lacking; no much larger clone is found one base away. The sample belongs to a study of blood T cell repertoires in COVID-19 (TCRdb year 2020). Notes on the research overall: The collaborator samples originated in the United States, Italy and Spain and spanned the acute and convalescent phases of COVID-19. The dataset comprised deeply sampled blood TCRbeta repertoires from subjects exposed to, actively infected with, or recovered from COVID-19. The repertoires were released in a freely available public database meant as a resource for research on the immune response to SARS-CoV-2. HLA class I and class II types, where available, came from metadata supplied by the sample provider rather than from assay-based typing. A de-identified subject ID, COVID-19 status, age in years and sex were almost always included in the sample metadata. Samples were obtained from the ongoing ImmuneRACE study (first 160 participants) and from 1,200 or so subjects provided by 6 global collaborators. The prospective study material was composed of cDNA or gDNA derived from T cells, B-cell-depleted T cells, or PBMCs.

What the work shows at the level of the full study, not this receptor alone: Clinical and demographic metadata were provided uncurated, with the amount varying by source and participant.

From its cysteine to its phenylalanine, the CDR3 spans 15 amino acids. Just the 45-base CDR3 DNA is kept, in frame starting at base 1. CDR1 and CDR2 are read off the germline V gene as SNHLY and FYNNEI. V loses 4 bases, J loses 5 bases, and the germline ends lie 15 bases apart. TCRbeta CDR3 regions were amplified from genomic DNA using the immunoSEQ Assay, a bias-controlled multiplex PCR. Per the original workflow: The number of nucleated cells in each sample was estimated by amplification of reference gene primers within the assay. To quantify the absolute abundance of each unique TCRbeta CDR3 rearrangement, sequence reads were collapsed and filtered. For each sample, productive Simpson clonality was calculated as the square root of Simpson's diversity index across productive rearrangements. The clones in this table, taken by TCRdb from immuneACCESS, are in-frame only. Not every clone is retained; where verified, under half of the shortfall comes from an unresolved V gene, and the cause of the rest is unknown. The V and J calls and clone size come from that table; D and trimming were worked out from the DNA. For this sample there are some 130,000 clones; around 89% appear just once. Of the sample, roughly 4.3% is held by the ten largest clones.

At one collaborating source in Seattle, patients were enrolled during active infection and were followed longitudinally through the course of disease. Collaborating institutions collected whole blood in K2EDTA tubes following their own protocols. Collaborator samples were shipped for TCRbeta analysis as frozen whole blood, isolated PBMCs, or DNA extracted from either sample type. The sample was peripheral blood. Rearrangement joined TRBV2 to TRBJ1-5, with the D gene call left open. This receptor was identified in a man aged 60 to 69 with COVID-19, enrolled during active disease. The CDR3 in this case is CASSAEGSGDQPQHF. The sequenced DNA: TGTGCCAGCAGTGCGGAGGGCAGCGGCGATCAGCCCCAGCATTTT.